This TCR beta chain was captured in a study of blood T cell repertoires in COVID-19. In the study overall: COVID-19 samples from acute and convalescent phases originated in the United States, Italy and Spain. T cells, B-cell-depleted T cells, or PBMCs provided the cDNA or gDNA that served as material.

How the authors handled the data: Estimation of nucleated cell counts was performed using reference gene primer amplification. The protocol was immunoSEQ multiplex PCR, while the TCRdb copy is restricted to in-frame clones and leaves out a portion. That table furnishes V, J and clone size, whereas the DNA furnished D and trimming. Seen here are tens of thousands of clones, roughly 76% observed once, and the top ten hold approximately 5.7%. The V gene's germline CDR1 is MNHEY and CDR2 SMNVEV (reference sequence). The V end was cut by 7 bases, the J end by 7 bases, with 17 bases between. This CDR3 has 14 residues.

The chain uses TRBV27 and TRBJ1-5; D is perhaps TRBD1 (5 bases). The sequence was collected from a woman aged 60 to 75 with acute or convalescent COVID-19. The sequencing sample was made of peripheral blood. The CDR3 loop is CASTSLGVGQPQHF. The CDR3, as DNA: TGTGCCAGCACCTCCTTAGGGGTCGGACAGCCCCAGCATTTT.